The 24 T cell receptor beta chains in this list originate from one sample, sequenced in a study of post-analysis software for immune sequencing data. Included in the TCR beta cDNA libraries were unique molecular identifiers. Using its own MiXCR run on the PCR reads, TCRdb lists one record per CDR3 protein. The sample has hundreds of thousands of distinct CDR3 sequences; about 60% are singletons. The antigens for these receptors are not known. General observations from the study: TRBV5-6, TRBV5-1 and TRBV20-1 were among several TRBV segments more frequent in patients than controls.

Specimen: blood. The receptors shown here come from a girl aged 2 to 9 with multiple sclerosis.

CDR3 bases: TGCAGCGTTGAGGACATGTATGGCTACACCTTC. Its protein is CSVEDMYGYTF. The gene calls are TRBV29-1 and TRBJ1-2; tentatively, D is TRBD1 (5 bases). Trimming took 3 bases from V and 5 from J, leaving 7 bases between them. Germline CDR1 and CDR2: SQVTM and ANQGSEA. The CDR3 sequence is 11 residues long. The variable domain in full, completed from reference TRBV29-1 and TRBJ1-2, reads SAVISQKPSRDICQRGTSLTIQCQVDSQVTMMFWYRQQPGQSLTLIATANQGSEATYESGFVIDKFPISRPNLTFSTLTVSNMSPEDSSIYLCSVEDMYGYTFGSGTRLTVV.

The rearrangement uses TRBV5-1 and TRBJ1-1; 10 nucleotides match TRBD1. The CDR3 contains 18 residues. The V and J ends lost 3 bases and 7 bases, in that order; junction bases with no gene match: 18. The germline V gene has CDR1 SGHRS and CDR2 YFSETQ. This CDR3 is CASSSVSGTGDFTDEAFF. The DNA for the CDR3 is TGCGCCAGCAGCTCCGTATCCGGGACAGGGGATTTTACGGATGAAGCTTTCTTT.

The rearrangement uses TRBV7-2 and TRBJ1-5; D gene ambiguous. V dropped 1 base and J dropped 9 bases, with 10 bases sitting between them. Germline V CDR1 and CDR2: SGHTA, FQGNSA. The CDR3 has 13 amino acids. CDR3 DNA sequence: TGTGCCAGCAGCTTAGGAGGGTTTCGGCCCCAGCATTTT. Its translation is CASSLGGFRPQHF.

The rearrangement links TRBV25-1 to TRBJ1-1; D call uncertain. This CDR3 is 13 amino acids long. Germline CDR1 and CDR2: MGHDK and SYGVNS. The V gene lost 1 base and the J gene lost 1 base, with 4 bases spanning the gap. Here the CDR3 reads CASSELRNTEAFF. The CDR3 bases are TGTGCCAGCAGTGAATTGAGGAACACTGAAGCTTTCTTT.

The chain uses TRBV19 and TRBJ2-3, with D tentatively TRBD1 or TRBD2 (5 bases each). The CDR3 totals 14 residues. The germline V gene has CDR1 LNHDA and CDR2 SQIVND (reference sequence). Trimming cost V 10 bases and J 7 bases, with 21 bases left between them. CDR3: CATNRRDLPYTQYF. The DNA of the CDR3 is TGTGCCACTAATCGCCGGGACCTACCTTATACGCAGTATTTT.

Worth noting for this clonotype: The germline gene is not matched at one end of the junction; a read error may be the cause. This chain connects TRBV12-3 or TRBV12-4 to TRBJ2-3; no clear D gene. This CDR3 is 13 amino acids long. The CDR3 protein is CASSLTSADTRYF. The CDR3 DNA reads TGTGCCAGCAGTTTAACTTCGGCAGATACGCGGTATTTT.

CDR3 sequence (DNA): TGTGCCAGCAGCCAAGATGTATCGGGGTCTTACAATGAAAAACTGTTTTTT. Protein sequence: CASSQDVSGSYNEKLFF. The chain recombines TRBV3-1 with TRBJ1-4; no firm D call. CDR1 is LGHDT and CDR2 is YNNKEL in the germline V gene (reference sequence). V shed 0 bases and J shed 5 bases, with 16 bases lying between them. The CDR3 has 17 residues.

This sequence joins TRBV5-1 and TRBJ2-4, with 7 bases fitting TRBD2. The end of the DNA aligns better with TRBJ2-7, so the J call may be wrong. Germline-derived CDR1 and CDR2 are SGHRS and YFSETQ. This CDR3 region has 13 residues. CDR3 amino acids: CASGLDLKNEQYF. As DNA, the CDR3 is TGCGCCAGCGGACTAGATCTTAAGAACGAGCAGTACTTC.

The chain employs TRBV7-2 and TRBJ2-2; D gene uncertain. This CDR3 spans 15 amino acids. Trimming removed 5 bases from V and 3 bases from J, with 13 bases in between. CDR1 SGHTA and CDR2 FQGNSA come from the germline V gene. The CDR3 sequence: CASSPRITYTGELFF. CDR3 coding DNA: TGTGCCAGCAGCCCCAGGATTACTTACACCGGGGAGCTGTTTTTT.

This sequence joins TRBV7-9 and TRBJ2-3; 14 bases agree with TRBD2. There are 17 residues in the CDR3. The V gene end was trimmed by 5 bases and the J gene end by 7 bases; junction bases not matched to a gene: 11. The germline V gene has CDR1 SEHNR and CDR2 FQNEAQ (reference sequence). The CDR3 loop is CASSPGGLAGDENTQYF. In DNA form, the CDR3 reads TGTGCCAGCAGCCCAGGGGGACTAGCGGGGGATGAGAATACGCAGTATTTT.

The chain recombines TRBV6-5 with TRBJ1-2; 7 bases match TRBD1. CDR3 length: 15 amino acids. Germline CDR1 is MNHEY and CDR2 is SVGAGI. The V gene end was trimmed by 7 bases and the J gene end by 1 base; junction bases not matched to a gene: 9. CDR3 amino acids: CASTPTGQHNYGYTF. CDR3 sequence (DNA): TGTGCCAGCACCCCGACGGGACAGCATAACTATGGCTACACCTTC.

This clonotype was counted a few times. V gene TRBV27 combines with J gene TRBJ2-1, with a tentative D call TRBD2 (6 bases). The ends were cut back, 5 bases at V and 7 bases at J, with 12 bases in the middle. Looked up from germline, CDR1 is MNHEY and CDR2 is SMNVEV (reference sequence). The CDR3 spans 13 residues. As DNA, the CDR3 is TGTGCCAGCAGTGAACTAGCCCAGAATGAGCAGTTCTTC. It specifies CASSELAQNEQFF.

This clonotype appeared a few times. This chain uses TRBV4-2 with TRBJ2-1, with 10 positions matching TRBD2. Germline CDR1 is LGHNA and CDR2 is YNFKEQ. The J segment lost 8 bases and the V segment lost 4 bases, leaving 8 bases of the junction unmatched. This CDR3 has 15 residues. CDR3 nucleotides: TGTGCCAGCAGCCTTACCAGCGGGGGGGCAGATGAGCAGTTCTTC. This translates into CASSLTSGGADEQFF.

This clonotype was seen only once. The V call is TRBV6-5, the J call TRBJ2-7; D possibly uses TRBD1 or TRBD2 (5 bases each). Germline V gene lookup returns CDR1 MNHEY and CDR2 SVGAGI. The CDR3 covers 11 residues. Trimming cost V 10 bases and J 6 bases, with 13 bases left between them. The CDR3 DNA sequence: TGTGCCACCCGGGACGTCTCCGAGCAGTACTTC. This encodes CATRDVSEQYF.

The rearrangement links TRBV6-5 to TRBJ2-1; TRBD2 aligns across 9 bases. The CDR3 consists of 14 residues. Germline CDR1 and CDR2: MNHEY and SVGAGI. J gave up 3 bases and V 7 bases, and 4 bases lay outside the gene matches. This CDR3 is CASNPSGNYNEQFF. The CDR3 DNA sequence: TGTGCCAGCAATCCTAGCGGGAACTACAATGAGCAGTTCTTC.

Concerning this clonotype itself: The junction and the germline gene differ at one end; a read error may be behind it. The genes are TRBV3-1 and TRBJ1-2; D not certain. CDR1 and CDR2 from the germline V gene are LGHDT and YNNKEL (reference sequence). This CDR3 comprises 14 residues. The CDR3 sequence is CASSQDVANCGYTF. DNA of the CDR3: TGTGCCAGCAGCCAAGATGTCGCTAACTGTGGCTACACCTTC.

This clonotype turned up a few times. V and J are TRBV7-3 and TRBJ2-3; 12 positions agree with TRBD2. The CDR3 is 16 residues long. V shed 3 bases and J 3 bases; nucleotides not matched to a gene: 4. CDR1 and CDR2 from the germline V gene are SGHTA and FQGTGA. The CDR3: CASSFRLAGETDTQYF. The CDR3 region has the DNA TGTGCCAGCAGCTTCCGACTAGCGGGAGAGACAGATACGCAGTATTTT.

V and J are TRBV5-5 and TRBJ2-4; D assignment may be TRBD1 or TRBD2 (5 bases each). The end of the DNA is better explained by TRBJ2-7, so the J call may be wrong. Germline V gene lookup returns CDR1 SGHKS and CDR2 YYEKEE (reference sequence). This CDR3 contains 13 residues. CDR3 region: CASSLGEGTEQYF. For the CDR3, the DNA is TGTGCCAGCAGCTTAGGGGAAGGGACCGAGCAGTACTTC.

In its sample, this clonotype was seen a few times. This chain connects TRBV6-5 to TRBJ1-2; D gene uncertain. Germline assignment: CDR1 MNHEY and CDR2 SVGAGI. Trimming took 0 bases from V and 0 from J, leaving 5 bases between them. There are 14 residues in the CDR3. CDR3 residues: CASSYSRSNYGYTF. In DNA form, the CDR3 reads TGTGCCAGCAGTTACTCGCGGTCTAACTATGGCTACACCTTC.

This clonotype was seen only once. V gene TRBV13 combines with J gene TRBJ1-5; no definite D call. V lost 4 bases and J 3 bases, leaving 19 bases between the germline ends. Germline CDR1 reads PRHDT; CDR2 reads FYEKMQ (reference sequence). The CDR3 sequence is 17 residues long. CDR3: CASSSGSGNGFNQPQHF. CDR3 nucleotides: TGTGCCAGCAGCTCTGGATCGGGGAACGGGTTCAATCAGCCCCAGCATTTT. Supplemented by reference TRBV13 and TRBJ1-5, the full variable domain reads AAGVIQSPRHLIKEKRETATLKCYPIPRHDTVYWYQQGPGQDPQFLISFYEKMQSDKGSIPDRFSAQQFSDYHSELNMSSLELGDSALYFCASSSGSGNGFNQPQHFGDGTRLSIL.

V usage is TRBV21-1 and J usage is TRBJ2-1; the table assigns TRBD2, which was not confirmed against the DNA. TRBV21-1 has pseudogene status. The CDR3 sequence is 16 residues long. The CDR3 reads CASSKKGTEEDNEQFF. CDR3 nucleotides: TGTGCCAGCAGCAAAAAGGGGACTGAGGAGGACAATGAGCAGTTCTTC.

The chain links TRBV10-3 to TRBJ2-5; D unresolved. Trimming took 2 bases from V and 1 from J, leaving 5 bases between them. Germline-derived CDR1 and CDR2 are ENHRY and SYGVKD. This CDR3 spans 13 amino acids. The CDR3, as DNA: TGTGCCATCAGTGAGAGAAGCCAAGAGACCCAGTACTTC. Protein sequence: CAISERSQETQYF.

The chain links TRBV5-1 to TRBJ1-1, with a tentative D call TRBD1 (6 bases). Germline V CDR1 and CDR2: SGHRS, YFSETQ. V was cut by 3 bases and J by 7 bases, with 16 bases left in between. The CDR3 has 14 amino acids. CDR3 in DNA: TGCGCCAGCAGCTCTCGCTCCGGGACATTTGAAGCTTTCTTT. Translation gives CASSSRSGTFEAFF.

V is TRBV6-5 and J is TRBJ2-5; D is uncertain. Trimming took 0 bases from V and 5 from J, leaving 7 bases between them. CDR3 length equals 13 residues. CDR1 and CDR2 (germline): MNHEY, SVGAGI. The CDR3 sequence is CASSYSVVETQYF. CDR3 coding DNA: TGTGCCAGCAGTTACTCGGTCGTTGAGACCCAGTACTTC.